This TCR beta chain emerged from a study of T-cell reconstitution after alpha-beta-depleted transplantation in children (dated by TCRdb to the mid-2010s). Describing the broader study: T-cell immune reconstitution after TCRalphabeta/CD19-depleted allogeneic hematopoietic cell transplantation in children was quantitatively tracked in the study by means of TCR repertoire profiling.

Library construction relied on PCR. The run used an Illumina HiSeq 2500. To normalize quantification of the TCRbeta repertoire, the TCR libraries were built with molecular barcoding that relied on unique molecular identifiers. TCRdb reworked the public reads: Q25 trimming with fastp, MiXCR clone assembly, productive beta chains retained. CDR3 protein duplicates are merged, each entry listing the most common genes and DNA. A total of over 200,000 distinct CDR3 sequences appear in this sample, around 8.4% of them only once. The ten biggest clones cover roughly a third of the sample. The investigation overall reported the following: In some patients, the high TCRbeta diversity seen at day 60 was put down to recipient T cells and intrathymic progenitors that had survived conditioning. The apparently early alphabetaT-cell count recovery about two months after transplant was reportedly dependent on only several hundred rapidly expanded clones derived from non-depleted graft cells. The frequencies of hyperexpanded clones fell over the following months, and after one year, T-cell counts and TCRbeta diversity were mostly attributed to newly produced T cells.

As for this clonotype: The target of this receptor is not known. There are no base qualities to consult, and no much larger clone falls within one base.

The V end gives up 10 bases and the J end 7 bases, leaving 8 bases in the junction not matched to a gene. The CDR3 contains 13 residues, cysteine and phenylalanine counted. The kept DNA is CDR3 alone, 39 bases in frame from the first base. The treatment or condition label, read with the paper, signifies: allogeneic hematopoietic cell transplantation with graft depleted of TCRalphabeta T cells and CD19 B cells. Transplant recipients were children who received TCRalphabeta/CD19-depleted allogeneic hematopoietic cell grafts. This sequence originates from a male patient under 10 years old who had a stem cell transplant for acute myeloid leukemia, so the T cells may come from the graft donor. Here the sequenced sample was PBMCs, mostly from graft donor cells, taken 360 days after TCRalphabeta/CD19-depleted stem cell transplant. Recombination joined TRBV12-3 or TRBV12-4 with TRBJ2-2; the junction holds 8 bases that match TRBD1. The CDR3 protein: CANRQGASGELFF. The DNA sequence is given as TGTGCCAACCGTCAGGGGGCGAGCGGGGAGCTGTTTTTT.